A single sample is the source of the 9 T cell receptor beta chains below, sequenced in a study of cytomegalovirus exposure and HLA in healthy donors. A multiplex PCR was run with 60 Vbeta primers and 13 Jbeta primers. Measured with immunoSEQ multiplex PCR; TCRdb has only the in-frame clones, and not every one. Among around 120,000 clones, around 79% were seen once, and the ten largest hold 6.3%. The sample comprised PBMCs. The receptors come from a woman aged 40 to 49 in good health and CMV-seronegative.

V and J are TRBV28 and TRBJ2-7; 7 bases agree with TRBD1. Germline CDR1 is MDHEN and CDR2 is SYDVKM. Trimming at V came to 7 bases and at J to 7 bases, leaving 13 bases not matched to a gene. This CDR3 is 14 amino acids long. In DNA form, the CDR3 reads TGTGCCAGCACCGACAGGGCCCCTTCGCGGGAGCAGTACTTC. It yields the protein CASTDRAPSREQYF.

The J gene is TRBJ2-5, the V gene TRBV6-5; TRBD1 is a possible D gene (5 bases). Gene TRBJ2-7 matches the end of the DNA better, so the J call may be wrong. This CDR3 has 15 amino acids. Germline V gene sequence: CDR1 MNHEY, CDR2 SVGAGI. CDR3 region: CASSYVGAGTYEQYF. As DNA, the CDR3 is TGTGCCAGCAGTTACGTTGGGGCAGGTACCTACGAGCAGTACTTC.

For this clone: One end of the junction is discordant with germline, which a read error may explain. The rearrangement links TRBV7-9 to TRBJ1-2; 7 bases align to TRBD1. This CDR3 is 15 amino acids long. CDR1 SEHNR and CDR2 FQNEAQ come from the germline V gene (reference sequence). Here the CDR3 DNA reads TGTTCCAGCAGCTTAGGGACAGCTCTTAACTATGGCTACACCTTC. Translating gives CSSSLGTALNYGYTF.

CDR3 amino acids: CASMEEGNTEAFF. The CDR3 DNA sequence: TGCGCCAGCATGGAGGAGGGCAACACTGAAGCTTTCTTT. The V gene is TRBV5-1, the J gene TRBJ1-1; D ambiguous. Germline-derived CDR1 and CDR2 are SGHRS and YFSETQ. The CDR3 runs 13 residues. With 6 bases removed from V and 2 bases from J, the gap between germline ends came to 11 bases.

The chain combines TRBV21-1 with TRBJ2-7; the table's D call TRBD2 went unverified against the DNA. TRBV21-1 is a documented pseudogene. The CDR3 is 15 amino acids. CDR3 protein: CASSKEAVAGCEQYF. The CDR3 DNA sequence: TGTGCCAGCAGCAAAGAGGCGGTGGCGGGCTGCGAGCAGTACTTC.

The chain has TRBV15 and TRBJ2-1; 8 bases line up with TRBD1. The junction had 4 bases not matched to a gene; V was cut back by 3 bases and J by 3 bases. The CDR3 is 15 amino acids. Germline loops: CDR1 LNHNV, CDR2 YYDKDF (reference sequence). This CDR3 is CATSSYRGSYNEQFF. DNA for the CDR3: TGTGCCACCAGCAGCTACAGGGGGAGCTACAATGAGCAGTTCTTC.

The CDR3 is CATRPGQSYEQYF. As DNA, the CDR3 is TGTGCCACCCGTCCGGGACAGTCCTACGAGCAGTACTTC. The rearrangement uses TRBV10-3 and TRBJ2-7; 7 nucleotides align to TRBD1. In germline, CDR1 is ENHRY, CDR2 SYGVKD. This CDR3 has 13 residues. The junction had 7 bases not matched to a gene; V was cut back by 10 bases and J by 1 base.

The chain uses TRBV7-9 and TRBJ2-5; TRBD2 is a possible D gene (6 bases). The germline V and J ends were trimmed by 11 bases and 5 bases, with 15 bases remaining between them. This CDR3 has 12 amino acids. Germline-derived CDR1 and CDR2 are SEHNR and FQNEAQ (reference sequence). CDR3 sequence (DNA): TGTGCCGGAGGGTCCTCCGTGGAGACCCAGTACTTC. Translated: CAGGSSVETQYF.

The genes are TRBV5-6 and TRBJ2-7; TRBD2 agrees at 11 bases. The CDR3 has 15 residues. Trimming at V came to 0 bases and at J to 9 bases, leaving 8 bases not matched to a gene. Germline-derived CDR1 and CDR2 are SGHDT and YYEEEE. The CDR3 reads CASSLDTSGSLWQYF. The CDR3 coding sequence is TGTGCCAGCAGCTTGGACACTAGCGGGAGCCTTTGGCAGTACTTC.